The sequence of this T cell receptor beta chain was determined in a study of regulatory T cells in long-lasting Graves disease. Noted time point: persistent/refractory GD, antithyroid drugs over 5 years with positive TRAb. TCR sequences were obtained from RNA taken from PBMCs. The CDR3 totals 13 residues. With 8 bases clipped from V and 0 bases from J, the junction kept 3 bases outside the gene matches. Germline V gene lookup returns CDR1 MDHEN and CDR2 SYDVKM. There are many counts of this clonotype. TCR beta libraries were built with iRepertoire HTBI primers and Arm-PCR of CDR3 regions. TCRdb processed the multiplex PCR reads anew with MiXCR; each CDR3 protein has one entry. Among hundreds of thousands of distinct CDR3 sequences listed, around a fifth were seen once.

Specimen: peripheral blood mononuclear cells (PBMCs), collected when the disease was refractory, from a patient treated with antithyroid drugs. The receptor's source is a female donor with Graves disease. V is TRBV28 and J is TRBJ2-7; 8 bases fit TRBD2. In nucleotides, the CDR3 is TGTGCCAGCGGACGGGGGGGCTCCTACGAGCAGTACTTC. Its protein product is CASGRGGSYEQYF.